A selection of T cell receptor beta chains follows, all from one sample in a study of CD8 T cells in ankylosing spondylitis. One entry per CDR3 protein results from TCRdb running MiXCR on the 5' RACE reads. The sample shows around 150,000 distinct CDR3 sequences, 44% of them seen only once. Sequencing was done on a sample of synovial fluid, either unsorted or a sorted T cell fraction (not recorded which). These receptors were collected from a male donor with ankylosing spondylitis. Each CDR3 is given with its conserved first and last residue. A D gene is named only where the DNA matches it firmly. Part of the rows lack a size; the others show once, few, many or a class for expanded clones.

cdr3_nt: TGTGCCACCAGTGTCGCGGGAGAAGAGACCCAGTACTTC
cdr3_aa: CATSVAGEETQYF
clone_size: medium-sized
j_call: TRBJ2-5
d_call: TRBD2
v_call: TRBV24-1

cdr3_nt: TGCGCCAGCAGCCAAAGGCGTAGGGACAGGGGAAACACTGAAGCTTTCTTT
cdr3_aa: CASSQRRRDRGNTEAFF
clone_size: few
j_call: TRBJ1-1
d_call: TRBD1
v_call: TRBV4-1

cdr3_nt: TGTGCCAGCAGCAAACCCATTAGCGGGGGGGGCCCCGGGGAGCTGTTTTTT
cdr3_aa: CASSKPISGGGPGELFF
clone_size: few
j_call: TRBJ2-2
d_call: TRBD2
v_call: TRBV9

cdr3_nt: TGCGCCAGCAGCCAAGGGGAGGGGACCGAGCAGTACTTC
cdr3_aa: CASSQGEGTEQYF
clone_size: NA
j_call: TRBJ2-7
d_call: TRBD2
v_call: TRBV4-1

cdr3_nt: TGTGCCAACCGAAAATGGGGGAACACTGAAGCTTTCTTT
cdr3_aa: CANRKWGNTEAFF
clone_size: few
j_call: TRBJ1-1
d_call: NA
v_call: TRBV7-2

cdr3_nt: TGCGCCAGCAGCCATGAACAGGGCGGACAGCCCCAGCATTTT
cdr3_aa: CASSHEQGGQPQHF
clone_size: few
j_call: TRBJ1-5
d_call: NA
v_call: TRBV4-1

cdr3_nt: TGTGCCATCAGTGCTCGTGTTTACGAGCAGTACTTC
cdr3_aa: CAISARVYEQYF
clone_size: NA
j_call: TRBJ2-7
d_call: NA
v_call: TRBV10-3

cdr3_nt: TGCGCCAGCAGGGTCCCCACTTGGTATGGCACAGATACGCAGTATTTT
cdr3_aa: CASRVPTWYGTDTQYF
clone_size: NA
j_call: TRBJ2-3
d_call: NA
v_call: TRBV5-1

cdr3_nt: TGTGCCAGCAGCGCCGGGTGGGAGCAGTACTTC
cdr3_aa: CASSAGWEQYF
clone_size: NA
j_call: TRBJ2-7
d_call: NA
v_call: TRBV11-1

cdr3_nt: TGCGCCAGCAGCCAAGGAAGGAAGGGTGGTCAGCCCCAGCATTTT
cdr3_aa: CASSQGRKGGQPQHF
clone_size: NA
j_call: TRBJ1-5
d_call: NA
v_call: TRBV4-3

cdr3_nt: TGTGCCAGCAGCCAAGATCAAACAGGGAGCTCGATCTACGAGCAGTACTTC
cdr3_aa: CASSQDQTGSSIYEQYF
clone_size: many
j_call: TRBJ2-7
d_call: NA
v_call: TRBV3-1

cdr3_nt: TGCGCCAGCAGCCAAGCCGCGGGAGGACTCTACAATGAGCAGTTCTTC
cdr3_aa: CASSQAAGGLYNEQFF
clone_size: NA
j_call: TRBJ2-1
d_call: TRBD2
v_call: TRBV4-3

cdr3_nt: TGTGCCAGCAGCTTGAGACTAGCGGGAGGGTTCTCCTACGAGCAGTACTTC
cdr3_aa: CASSLRLAGGFSYEQYF
clone_size: NA
j_call: TRBJ2-7
d_call: TRBD2
v_call: TRBV5-6

cdr3_nt: TGTGCCAGCAGCCCCCGGGACAATACCTACGAGCAGTACTTC
cdr3_aa: CASSPRDNTYEQYF
clone_size: few
j_call: TRBJ2-7
d_call: NA
v_call: TRBV5-6

cdr3_nt: TGTGCCAGCAGCTGGGGACTGCAGACCGAGCAGTACTTC
cdr3_aa: CASSWGLQTEQYF
clone_size: medium-sized
j_call: TRBJ2-7
d_call: NA
v_call: TRBV11-2

cdr3_nt: TGCAGTGCCGGCCCCGGGGCGGGCGACTCCTACGAGCAGTACTTC
cdr3_aa: CSAGPGAGDSYEQYF
clone_size: many
j_call: TRBJ2-7
d_call: NA
v_call: TRBV20-1

cdr3_nt: TGCGCCAGCAGCCAAGACCTAGTTCAAAGGACAGGGTCCTACGAGCAGTACTTC
cdr3_aa: CASSQDLVQRTGSYEQYF
clone_size: NA
j_call: TRBJ2-7
d_call: TRBD1
v_call: TRBV4-3

cdr3_nt: TGTGCCACCTCGGCTTCCTACAATGAGCAGTTCTTC
cdr3_aa: CATSASYNEQFF
clone_size: NA
j_call: TRBJ2-1
d_call: NA
v_call: TRBV11-3

cdr3_nt: TGTGCCAGCAGCCCCGGGACAGAGGAAGAGACCCAGTACTTC
cdr3_aa: CASSPGTEEETQYF
clone_size: few
j_call: TRBJ2-5
d_call: TRBD1
v_call: TRBV6-2/TRBV6-3

cdr3_nt: TGTGCCATCACCCACACCGGGGAGCTGTTTTTT
cdr3_aa: CAITHTGELFF
clone_size: NA
j_call: TRBJ2-2
d_call: NA
v_call: TRBV10-3

cdr3_nt: TGTGCCAGCAGTTTATGCGTTTTCGAGAACAGAAGCAATCAGCCCCAGCATTTT
cdr3_aa: CASSLCVFENRSNQPQHF
clone_size: NA
j_call: TRBJ1-5
d_call: NA
v_call: TRBV28

cdr3_nt: TGTGCCAGCAGTCATCGGAGACTGCAGAACACTGAAGCTTTCTTT
cdr3_aa: CASSHRRLQNTEAFF
clone_size: once
j_call: TRBJ1-1
d_call: NA
v_call: TRBV2

cdr3_nt: TGTGCCAGCTCAGTGACCGGGACAGCCAGCCCCTACGAGCAGTACTTC
cdr3_aa: CASSVTGTASPYEQYF
clone_size: few
j_call: TRBJ2-7
d_call: TRBD1
v_call: TRBV18

cdr3_nt: TGTGCCAGCAGGTTGGGACAGGTATCCTACAATGAGCAGTTCTTC
cdr3_aa: CASRLGQVSYNEQFF
clone_size: few
j_call: TRBJ2-1
d_call: TRBD1
v_call: TRBV12-3/TRBV12-4

cdr3_nt: TGTGCCAGCAGCCAGAGAAGAGGACTGGAAGATACAGATACGCAGTATTTT
cdr3_aa: CASSQRRGLEDTDTQYF
clone_size: NA
j_call: TRBJ2-3
d_call: NA
v_call: TRBV3-1

cdr3_nt: TGTGCCAGCAGCTTTGGGGCAGACAATCAGCCCCAGCATTTT
cdr3_aa: CASSFGADNQPQHF
clone_size: NA
j_call: TRBJ1-5
d_call: NA
v_call: TRBV7-2

cdr3_nt: TGCGCCAGCACGCATTGGTGGGGCACTGAAGCTTTCTTT
cdr3_aa: CASTHWWGTEAFF
clone_size: many
j_call: TRBJ1-1
d_call: NA
v_call: TRBV4-1

cdr3_nt: TGTGCCAGCAGTTTATATGCCAGGGCGACCTATAATTCACCCCTCCACTTT
cdr3_aa: CASSLYARATYNSPLHF
clone_size: few
j_call: TRBJ1-6
d_call: NA
v_call: TRBV28

cdr3_nt: TGCAGTGCTAGAGACTTATCCGGGCCTGTGGCTTTCTTT
cdr3_aa: CSARDLSGPVAFF
clone_size: NA
j_call: TRBJ1-1
d_call: NA
v_call: TRBV20-1

cdr3_nt: TGTGCCAGCAGTTCGGACGGGACAGGGGGCAATGAGCAGTTCTTC
cdr3_aa: CASSSDGTGGNEQFF
clone_size: NA
j_call: TRBJ2-1
d_call: TRBD1
v_call: TRBV6-5

cdr3_nt: TGCGCCAGCAGCCAAGACAGGGTCGCAGATACGCAGTATTTT
cdr3_aa: CASSQDRVADTQYF
clone_size: NA
j_call: TRBJ2-3
d_call: NA
v_call: TRBV4-3

cdr3_nt: TGCGCCAGCAGCCCACGGCCTAGCGGGAGGGGTAAGGATACGCAGTATTTT
cdr3_aa: CASSPRPSGRGKDTQYF
clone_size: many
j_call: TRBJ2-3
d_call: TRBD2
v_call: TRBV5-1

cdr3_nt: TGTGCCAGCAGGGGGCAACAGGGTTTGTTTTTT
cdr3_aa: CASRGQQGLFF
clone_size: NA
j_call: TRBJ1-4
d_call: NA
v_call: TRBV12-3/TRBV12-4

cdr3_nt: TGTGCCAGCAGCTTAGCGCAGGGGGCTATGGTGAACACTGAAGCTTTCTTT
cdr3_aa: CASSLAQGAMVNTEAFF
clone_size: NA
j_call: TRBJ1-1
d_call: TRBD1
v_call: TRBV7-6

cdr3_nt: TGTGCCTTGACCGGACAGCTTAACTATGGCTACACCTTC
cdr3_aa: CALTGQLNYGYTF
clone_size: NA
j_call: TRBJ1-2
d_call: NA
v_call: TRBV30

cdr3_nt: TGCAGCGTTCTACAGGGTTACGAGCAGTACTTC
cdr3_aa: CSVLQGYEQYF
clone_size: NA
j_call: TRBJ2-7
d_call: NA
v_call: TRBV29-1

cdr3_nt: TGTGCCAGCAGCTTAGATGGGACCCTTTCCTACGAGCAGTACTTC
cdr3_aa: CASSLDGTLSYEQYF
clone_size: NA
j_call: TRBJ2-7
d_call: NA
v_call: TRBV7-9

cdr3_nt: TGTGCCAGCAGCTCGGAGGCCCCTTGGTACGAGCAGTACTTC
cdr3_aa: CASSSEAPWYEQYF
clone_size: NA
j_call: TRBJ2-7
d_call: NA
v_call: TRBV7-9

cdr3_nt: TGCAGTGCGGACGAACTAGCACAATACAATGAGCAGTTCTTC
cdr3_aa: CSADELAQYNEQFF
clone_size: once
j_call: TRBJ2-1
d_call: NA
v_call: TRBV20-1

cdr3_nt: TGCGCCAGCAGCCAAGATGAACTGCTGGGACCTTACGAGCAGTACTTC
cdr3_aa: CASSQDELLGPYEQYF
clone_size: NA
j_call: TRBJ2-7
d_call: NA
v_call: TRBV4-1

cdr3_nt: TGTGCCAGCAGTTTTAATTCGGGAGATTTAGAGACCCAGTACTTC
cdr3_aa: CASSFNSGDLETQYF
clone_size: NA
j_call: TRBJ2-5
d_call: NA
v_call: TRBV28

cdr3_nt: TGTGCCAGCAGTTCCCAGGGGTATTACCCTGAAGCTTTCTTT
cdr3_aa: CASSSQGYYPEAFF
clone_size: NA
j_call: TRBJ1-1
d_call: NA
v_call: TRBV12-3/TRBV12-4

cdr3_nt: TGTGCCAGCAGTGCTGGGTACGTAGGCTACGAGCAGTACTTC
cdr3_aa: CASSAGYVGYEQYF
clone_size: NA
j_call: TRBJ2-7
d_call: NA
v_call: TRBV6-2/TRBV6-3